The source of this T cell receptor beta chain is a study of T cell clonality in common variable immunodeficiency. Findings and limits, study-wide: Reportedly, TCR beta sequences from common variable immunodeficiency showed fewer deletions and N-nucleotide insertions. Patient heterogeneity in the CVID cohort limited correlations between repertoire features and clinical complications.

TCRdb's copy holds only in-frame clones and misses some; the assay was immunoSEQ multiplex PCR. Recorded here are about 26,000 clones, none singletons. V lost 0 bases and J lost 2; bases outside the gene matches: 5. This CDR3 comprises 15 residues. Per the germline V gene, CDR1 is DFQATT and CDR2 is SNEGSKA (reference sequence). This clone was recorded a few times. Its cognate antigen is unknown. The read terminates 3 residues ahead of where the CDR3 ends, so the germline J gene completes it. The specimen was peripheral blood mononuclear cells. The genes are TRBV20-1 and TRBJ2-7, with TRBD2 identical over 9 bases. The sequence was obtained from a human donor with common variable immunodeficiency. The CDR3 protein is CSARDPSGRPYEQYF. The CDR3 DNA, read in part, is TGCAGTGCTAGAGATCCCAGCGGGAGGCCCTACGAG.